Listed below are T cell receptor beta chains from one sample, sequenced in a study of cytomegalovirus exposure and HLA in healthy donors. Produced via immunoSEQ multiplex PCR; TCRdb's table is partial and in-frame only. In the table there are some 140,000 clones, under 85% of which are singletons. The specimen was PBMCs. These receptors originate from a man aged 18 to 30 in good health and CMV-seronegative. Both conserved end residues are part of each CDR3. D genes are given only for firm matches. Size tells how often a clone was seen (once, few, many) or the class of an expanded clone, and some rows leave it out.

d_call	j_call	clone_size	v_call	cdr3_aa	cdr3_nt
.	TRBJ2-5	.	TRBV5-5	CASSWGHPQETQYF	TGTGCCAGCAGCTGGGGACACCCCCAAGAGACCCAGTACTTC
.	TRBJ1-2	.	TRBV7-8	CASSPRTEGGGYTF	TGTGCCAGCAGCCCCCGTACGGAGGGCGGGGGCTACACCTTC
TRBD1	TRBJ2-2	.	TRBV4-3	CASSQGDSTGELFF	TGCGCCAGCAGCCAAGGGGACAGCACCGGGGAGCTGTTTTTT
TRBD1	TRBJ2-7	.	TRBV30	CAWTGGYEQYF	TGTGCCTGGACAGGGGGATACGAGCAGTACTTC
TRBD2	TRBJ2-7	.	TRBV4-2	CASSVGLEGLEQYF	TGTGCCAGCAGCGTAGGACTAGAAGGACTCGAGCAGTACTTC
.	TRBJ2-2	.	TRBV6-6	CASSYSTQNTGELFF	TGTGCCAGCAGTTACTCGACACAGAACACCGGGGAGCTGTTTTTT
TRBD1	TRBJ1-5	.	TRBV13	CASSLGNDRVNQPQHF	TGTGCCAGCAGCTTAGGGAATGACAGGGTTAATCAGCCCCAGCATTTT
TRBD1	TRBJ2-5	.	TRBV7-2	CASSLEGQGGQETQYF	TGTGCCAGCAGCTTAGAGGGACAGGGAGGCCAAGAGACCCAGTACTTC
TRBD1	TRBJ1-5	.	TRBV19	CASTDRGNQPQHF	TGTGCCAGCACCGACAGGGGTAATCAGCCCCAGCATTTT
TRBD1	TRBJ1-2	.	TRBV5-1	CASSLIGQGMDYGYTF	TGCGCCAGCAGCTTGATTGGACAGGGGATGGACTATGGCTACACCTTC
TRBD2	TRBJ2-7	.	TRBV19	CASKGGGLYEQYF	TGTGCCAGTAAAGGCGGGGGGCTTTACGAGCAGTACTTC
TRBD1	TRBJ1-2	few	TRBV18	CASSPGQGPNYGYTF	TGTGCCAGCTCACCCGGACAGGGACCTAACTATGGCTACACCTTC
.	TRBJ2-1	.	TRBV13	CASSFFSNEQFF	TGTGCCAGCAGCTTTTTCTCCAATGAGCAGTTCTTC
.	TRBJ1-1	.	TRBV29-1	CSVEEANRVPEAFF	TGCAGCGTTGAGGAGGCGAACAGGGTGCCTGAAGCTTTCTTT
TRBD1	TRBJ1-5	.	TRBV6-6	CASSYSSGGLQPQHF	TGTGCCAGCAGTTACTCTTCAGGGGGCCTTCAGCCCCAGCATTTT
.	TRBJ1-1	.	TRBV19	CASTTRVNTEAFF	TGTGCCAGTACAACCAGGGTCAACACTGAAGCTTTCTTT
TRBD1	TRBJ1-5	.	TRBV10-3	CAISESPDRVNQPQHF	TGTGCCATCAGTGAGTCCCCGGACAGGGTCAATCAGCCCCAGCATTTT
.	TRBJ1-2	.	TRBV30	CAWSQARGGYTF	TGTGCCTGGAGTCAAGCCCGTGGTGGCTACACCTTC
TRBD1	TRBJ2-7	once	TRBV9	CASSVAGQSYEQYF	TGTGCCAGCAGCGTAGCGGGACAGAGCTACGAGCAGTACTTC
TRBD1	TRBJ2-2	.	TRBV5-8	CASSLSLGQGWIAGELFF	TGTGCCAGCAGCTTGTCCCTTGGACAGGGGTGGATTGCCGGGGAGCTGTTTTTT
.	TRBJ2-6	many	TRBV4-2	CASSEDSSSGANVLTF	TGTGCCAGCAGCGAGGACTCCAGCTCTGGGGCCAACGTCCTGACTTTC
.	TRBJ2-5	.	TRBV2	CASSDSAGQETQYF	TGTGCCAGCAGTGATTCGGCAGGACAAGAGACCCAGTACTTC
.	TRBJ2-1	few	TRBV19	CASSIRGSIITYNEQFF	TGTGCCAGTAGTATAAGGGGCAGCATCATCACCTACAATGAGCAGTTCTTC
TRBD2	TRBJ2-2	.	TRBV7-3	CASSPGHGRGTNTGELFF	TGTGCCAGCAGCCCCGGGCATGGGCGGGGGACGAACACCGGGGAGCTGTTTTTT
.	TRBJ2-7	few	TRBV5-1	CASSLQGFEQYF	TGCGCCAGCAGCTTACAGGGTTTCGAGCAGTACTTC
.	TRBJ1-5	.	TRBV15	CATSRENRINQPQHF	TGTGCCACCAGCAGAGAAAACAGGATCAATCAGCCCCAGCATTTT
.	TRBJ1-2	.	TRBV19	CASKLANTEGYTF	TGTGCCAGTAAACTGGCCAATACGGAGGGCTACACCTTC
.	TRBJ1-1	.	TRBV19	CASSVGGINTEAFF	TGTGCCAGTAGTGTCGGGGGTATTAACACTGAAGCTTTCTTT
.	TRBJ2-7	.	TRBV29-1	CSVRAGAYEQYF	TGCAGCGTTAGGGCAGGGGCATACGAGCAGTACTTC
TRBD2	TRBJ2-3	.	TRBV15	CATSRDTGLAGAYGTSTDTQYF	TGTGCCACCAGCAGAGATACAGGACTAGCGGGGGCATATGGAACTAGCACAGATACGCAGTATTTT
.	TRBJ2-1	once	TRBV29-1	CSVAKGGSSYNEQFF	TGCAGCGTTGCAAAGGGGGGGAGCTCCTACAATGAGCAGTTCTTC
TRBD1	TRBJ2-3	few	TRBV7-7	CASSPGTGNTDTQYF	TGTGCTAGCAGCCCAGGGACAGGGAACACAGATACGCAGTATTTT
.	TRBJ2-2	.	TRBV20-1	CSALTSGELFF	TGCAGTGCCCTGACTAGCGGGGAGCTGTTTTTT